This T cell receptor (beta chain) was sequenced for a study of blood T cell repertoires in COVID-19. Overall study context: Whether acute or convalescent, the COVID-19 samples came from the United States, Italy and Spain. The cDNA or gDNA used as material had been derived from T cells, B-cell-depleted T cells, or PBMCs.

This CDR3 region has 17 residues. The ends lost 1 base at V and 2 bases at J; junction bases unmatched: 5. The V gene's germline CDR1 is SGHVS and CDR2 FNYEAQ. As handled by the study authors: Estimates of nucleated cell counts were drawn from the amplification of reference gene primers. TCRdb's copy holds only in-frame clones and misses some; the assay was immunoSEQ multiplex PCR. From that table come the V and J calls and clone size; the DNA was used to work out D and trimming. The sample contains roughly 220,000 clones, 80% to 85% of which appear only once. This chain connects TRBV7-6 to TRBJ2-1, with 10 nucleotides matching TRBD2. The TCR originated in a man aged 25 to 40 with active or convalescent COVID-19. The source material was peripheral blood. This CDR3 is CASSLEGTSVAYNEQFF. The DNA of the CDR3 is TGTGCCAGCAGCTTAGAAGGGACTAGCGTAGCCTACAATGAGCAGTTCTTC.